This entry lists 22 T cell receptor beta chains sequenced from one sample in a study of T cells after posttransplantation cyclophosphamide. Control samples came 1 year after myeloablative marrow transplants with methotrexate plus calcineurin inhibitor. Measured with immunoSEQ multiplex PCR; TCRdb has only the in-frame clones, and not every one. In the table there are roughly 20,000 clones, roughly 90% of which are singletons. The sample was PBMCs, taken after an allogeneic stem cell transplant with a calcineurin inhibitor and methotrexate. The receptor set was obtained from a female patient aged 45 to 65 who received an allogeneic stem cell transplant from an unrelated donor, was CMV-positive, and had chronic GVHD only. Some T cells may be graft donor cells.

The chain carries TRBV11-3 and TRBJ2-1, with a possible D match to TRBD1 (5 bases). Trimming cost V 5 bases and J 0 bases, with 11 bases left between them. This CDR3 has 15 amino acids. The germline V gene encodes CDR1 SGHNT and CDR2 YENEEA. The CDR3 loop is CASSPRRASYNEQFF. The CDR3 DNA reads as TGTGCCAGCAGCCCCCGCAGGGCCTCCTACAATGAGCAGTTCTTC.

The chain carries TRBV19 and TRBJ2-3; 10 positions agree with TRBD1. The CDR3 has 15 amino acids. Germline V lookup: CDR1 LNHDA, CDR2 SQIVND (reference sequence). V trimming: 6 bases; J trimming: 6 bases; junction bases outside the gene matches: 9. CDR3 DNA: TGTGCCAGTAGAGCCGGGACAGGGGCAAAGGATACGCAGTATTTT. Amino acids: CASRAGTGAKDTQYF.

This rearrangement joins TRBV2 to TRBJ1-4; TRBD1 is a possible D gene (6 bases). CDR3 length: 13 residues. Trimming shortened V by 11 bases and J by 4 bases, and 14 bases separated the two germline ends. Germline lookup yields CDR1 SNHLY and CDR2 FYNNEI. The CDR3 reads CAAASDSNEKLFF. DNA of the CDR3: TGTGCCGCAGCCTCGGACAGTAATGAAAAACTGTTTTTT.

This clone was seen just once. The V call is TRBV7-2, the J call TRBJ2-5; D not certain. Trimming pared 6 bases from V and 4 bases from J, leaving 12 bases between. CDR1 and CDR2 (germline): SGHTA, FQGNSA. The CDR3 contains 13 residues. CDR3 region: CASSPEIRETQYF. The CDR3 DNA reads as TGTGCCAGCAGTCCGGAGATTAGAGAGACCCAGTACTTC.

The V gene is TRBV6-1, the J gene TRBJ1-4, with D unclear. Germline CDR1 is MNHNS and CDR2 is SASEGT. CDR3 length: 11 amino acids. The V gene lost 7 bases and the J gene lost 10 bases, with 10 bases spanning the gap. The CDR3 spells CASNLSGKLFF. For the CDR3, the DNA is TGTGCCAGCAACCTTAGCGGAAAACTGTTTTTT.

The V and J genes are TRBV9 and TRBJ1-1, with D uncertain. The V gene lost 0 bases and the J gene lost 8 bases, with 14 bases spanning the gap. The germline CDR1 and CDR2 sequences are SGDLS and YYNGEE. The CDR3 has 14 amino acids. CDR3 coding DNA: TGTGCCAGCAGCGTAGTTAGCGTGGTCAGGGAAGCTTTCTTT. Its protein product is CASSVVSVVREAFF. Full variable domain (remainder filled in from reference TRBV9 and TRBJ1-1): DSGVTQTPKHLITATGQRVTLRCSPRSGDLSVYWYQQSLDQGLQFLIQYYNGEERAKGNILERFSAQQFPDLHSELNLSSLELGDSALYFCASSVVSVVREAFFGQGTRLTVV.

As DNA, the CDR3 is TGTGCCAGTAGTACCAGGGGGCGAGGGGCCGGCGAGCAGTACTTC. Residues: CASSTRGRGAGEQYF. The V gene is TRBV19, the J gene TRBJ2-7; 8 nucleotides align to TRBD1. This CDR3 spans 15 amino acids. The ends lost 4 bases at V and 6 bases at J; junction bases unmatched: 11. Germline V gene data show CDR1 as LNHDA and CDR2 as SQIVND (reference sequence).

This chain uses TRBV15 with TRBJ1-4; no definite D call. The CDR3 runs 13 residues. V gave up 0 bases and J gave up 8 bases, with 7 bases separating them. From germline, CDR1 is LNHNV and CDR2 YYDKDF (reference sequence). The CDR3 here is CATSRDTEEKLFF. CDR3 in DNA: TGTGCCACCAGCAGAGATACAGAAGAAAAACTGTTTTTT. The full variable domain, with the rest looked up from reference TRBV15 and TRBJ1-4, is DAMVIQNPRYQVTQFGKPVTLSCSQTLNHNVMYWYQQKSSQAPKLLFHYYDKDFNNEADTPDNFQSRRPNTSFCFLDIRSPGLGDTAMYLCATSRDTEEKLFFGSGTQLSVL.

V gene TRBV6-5 combines with J gene TRBJ1-2; D gene uncertain. Trimming took off 4 bases at V and 1 base at J, with 13 bases between the two ends. Germline-derived CDR1 and CDR2 are MNHEY and SVGAGI. The CDR3 has 15 amino acids. DNA for the CDR3: TGTGCCAGCAGTTGGGAGGGCGCAGGTAACTATGGCTACACCTTC. It codes for CASSWEGAGNYGYTF.

The table lists this clone with a count of one. The chain's CDR3 is CASSISPSGRTYEQYF. The CDR3 bases are TGTGCCAGTAGTATCTCCCCTAGCGGGAGGACCTACGAGCAGTACTTC. J is TRBJ2-7 and V is TRBV19; the match to TRBD2 covers 11 bases. The CDR3 covers 16 residues. From germline, CDR1 is LNHDA and CDR2 SQIVND (reference sequence). V was pared by 3 bases and J by 2 bases, with 6 bases of the junction left unmatched.

The J gene is TRBJ2-3, the V gene TRBV7-9, with 9 bases lining up with TRBD2. The trim removed 0 bases at V and 0 bases at J, leaving 7 bases unmatched. The CDR3 is 18 residues long. Looked up from germline, CDR1 is SEHNR and CDR2 is FQNEAQ (reference sequence). The CDR3 reads CASSLASGSITSTDTQYF. CDR3 DNA sequence: TGTGCCAGCAGCTTAGCTAGCGGGAGTATAACTAGCACAGATACGCAGTATTTT.

The rearrangement joins TRBV19 to TRBJ1-5; no firm D call. The germline V and J ends were trimmed by 2 bases and 0 bases, with 11 bases remaining between them. This CDR3 has 16 amino acids. Germline values: CDR1 LNHDA, CDR2 SQIVND (reference sequence). The CDR3 nucleotides read TGTGCCAGTAGTATAATCGGTCGGGATAGCAATCAGCCCCAGCATTTT. It is translated as CASSIIGRDSNQPQHF.

This clone was found once. This CDR3 is CASSYLPFDSRRGYTF. Here the CDR3 DNA reads TGTGCCAGCAGTTACCTCCCATTCGACAGTAGGAGAGGCTACACCTTC. The chain uses TRBV6-5 and TRBJ1-2; maybe TRBD1 (5 bases). The CDR3 covers 16 residues. The germline gives CDR1 MNHEY, CDR2 SVGAGI. Trimming shortened V by 2 bases and J by 8 bases, and 21 bases separated the two germline ends.

In this sample, this clone turned up once. This chain uses TRBV19 with TRBJ1-1; D is unclear. Trimming shortened V by 1 base and J by 0 bases, and 9 bases separated the two germline ends. Germline V gene lookup returns CDR1 LNHDA and CDR2 SQIVND (reference sequence). The CDR3 loop spans 15 amino acids. The CDR3 region is CASSIVGGLNTEAFF. The DNA of the CDR3 is TGTGCCAGTAGTATAGTAGGAGGCTTGAACACTGAAGCTTTCTTT.

The rearrangement joins TRBV27 to TRBJ2-2, with a tentative D call TRBD1 (6 bases). Trimming shortened V by 6 bases and J by 1 base, and 12 bases separated the two germline ends. Germline loops: CDR1 MNHEY, CDR2 SMNVEV (reference sequence). The CDR3 has 15 amino acids. CDR3 nucleotides: TGTGCCAGCAGCCCGGACAGAATGAACACCGGGGAGCTGTTTTTT. Protein product: CASSPDRMNTGELFF.

The CDR3 DNA follows: TGTGCCAGCAGTATTACTAGCGGGATTTGGGAGCAGTACTTC. Translating it yields CASSITSGIWEQYF. The chain is built from TRBV11-2 and TRBJ2-7; 10 positions match TRBD2. Per the germline V gene, CDR1 is SGHAT and CDR2 is FQNNGV. The CDR3 is 14 amino acids. V dropped 6 bases and J dropped 7; count of bases not matched to a gene: 9.

The gene calls are TRBV4-2 and TRBJ2-2; no definite D call. Germline values: CDR1 LGHNA, CDR2 YNFKEQ. The ends were cut back, 3 bases at V and 0 bases at J, with 11 bases in the middle. CDR3 length: 16 amino acids. The CDR3 protein is CASSHDTATNTGELFF. The CDR3 DNA reads as TGTGCCAGCAGCCATGACACAGCCACGAACACCGGGGAGCTGTTTTTT.

This chain uses TRBV15 with TRBJ2-1; 8 nucleotides align to TRBD2. CDR1 LNHNV and CDR2 YYDKDF come from the germline V gene (reference sequence). V was pared by 6 bases and J by 12 bases, with 16 bases of the junction left unmatched. The CDR3 is 15 residues long. The CDR3 region is CATRSGLAGAKAQFF. The CDR3, as DNA: TGTGCCACCAGGTCAGGGCTAGCGGGCGCAAAGGCGCAGTTCTTC.

The chain employs TRBV28 and TRBJ1-5; TRBD1 matches at 8 bases. This CDR3 spans 16 amino acids. The germline V gene has CDR1 MDHEN and CDR2 SYDVKM. V lost 6 bases and J lost 1; bases outside the gene matches: 8. CDR3 DNA: TGTGCCAGCAGAGCCCAGGGGGCCTCGAGCAATCAGCCCCAGCATTTT. Translating it yields CASRAQGASSNQPQHF.

V gene TRBV4-3 combines with J gene TRBJ1-2, with D maybe TRBD1 (5 bases). CDR1 and CDR2 (germline): LGHNA, YSLEER. V lost 0 bases, J lost 8 bases, and 16 bases lay in between. This CDR3 spans 15 amino acids. In nucleotides, the CDR3 is TGCGCCAGCAGCCAAGATAAGGTAGCGGGGCGAGGCTACACCTTC. Residues: CASSQDKVAGRGYTF.

The chain has TRBV13 and TRBJ2-5, with a tentative D call TRBD1 (8 bases). Deletions cut 5 bases from V and 7 bases from J, with 20 bases between. Germline V gene lookup returns CDR1 PRHDT and CDR2 FYEKMQ (reference sequence). This CDR3 contains 15 residues. DNA for the CDR3: TGTGCCAGCAGCACCCGGACAGGGTGGGAGGGGACCCAGTACTTC. This sequence encodes CASSTRTGWEGTQYF.

The gene calls are TRBV18 and TRBJ2-1; 8 positions agree with TRBD1. In germline, CDR1 is KGHSH, CDR2 LQKENI. The CDR3 covers 16 residues. With V trimmed by 0 bases and J by 3 bases, 4 bases remained unmatched. The CDR3 DNA is TGTGCCAGCTCACCACCCGGACAGGGAAACTACAATGAGCAGTTCTTC. Amino acid sequence: CASSPPGQGNYNEQFF.